Shown below are 26 T cell receptor beta chains from a single sample sequenced in a study of vaccination effects on CD4 cells after COVID-19. Having been cultured for ten to eleven days, the cells underwent CD4+ T cell isolation. These receptors lack a known antigen. Sequencing was performed with immunoSEQ multiplex PCR; in TCRdb, only in-frame clones are kept and a portion is missing. The sample has more than 35,000 clones, roughly 87% seen once. The input for sequencing was CD4+ T cells from PBMCs cultured without peptide, taken before COVID-19 vaccination. The receptors stem from a human donor who received a COVID-19 vaccine.

The gene calls are TRBV5-1 and TRBJ2-5, with 7 bases lining up with TRBD1. This CDR3 contains 15 residues. The V gene's germline CDR1 is SGHRS and CDR2 YFSETQ. With V trimmed by 4 bases and J by 2 bases, 8 bases remained unmatched. The CDR3 nucleotides are TGCGCCAGCAGCGAAACAGGGGCCCCACAAGAGACCCAGTACTTC. Its translation: CASSETGAPQETQYF. Full variable domain (outside the CDR3, taken from reference TRBV5-1 and TRBJ2-5): KAGVTQTPRYLIKTRGQQVTLSCSPISGHRSVSWYQQTPGQGLQFLFEYFSETQRNKGNFPGRFSGRQFSNSRSEMNVSTLELGDSALYLCASSETGAPQETQYFGPGTRLLVL.

By share, this clone counts as large. The chain has TRBV6-1 and TRBJ1-5; the D gene is possibly TRBD1 (5 bases). Trimming removed 4 bases at V and 2 bases at J, with 21 bases between. This CDR3 spans 18 amino acids. CDR1 is MNHNS and CDR2 is SASEGT in the germline V gene. CDR3 in DNA: TGTGCCAGCAGTGCCATCTATAACTCGGGACCGGGCAATCAGCCCCAGCATTTT. Protein: CASSAIYNSGPGNQPQHF.

V and J are TRBV6-6 and TRBJ1-1; no clear D gene. Germline assignment: CDR1 MNHNY and CDR2 SVGAGI (reference sequence). Trimming took off 6 bases at V and 1 base at J, with 6 bases between the two ends. The CDR3 totals 12 residues. CDR3 residues: CASSLANTEAFF. In nucleotides, the CDR3 is TGTGCCAGCAGCTTAGCGAACACTGAAGCTTTCTTT.

This clone turned up a few times. The gene calls are TRBV7-9 and TRBJ1-2; 8 bases fit TRBD1. Trimming cost V 2 bases and J 3 bases; bases outside gene matches: 5. The CDR3 totals 15 residues. CDR1 is SEHNR, CDR2 FQNEAQ, per germline (reference sequence). The CDR3 coding sequence is TGTGCCAGCAGCTTAACGGACAGGGTGGACTATGGCTACACCTTC. This sequence encodes CASSLTDRVDYGYTF.

The chain uses TRBV5-1 and TRBJ2-4; D unresolved. This CDR3 is built from 14 residues. Looked up from germline, CDR1 is SGHRS and CDR2 is YFSETQ. V was cut by 3 bases and J by 5 bases, with 12 bases left in between. The CDR3 DNA follows: TGCGCCAGCAGCTCCGGATCGGTCCAAAACATTCAGTACTTC. Its protein is CASSSGSVQNIQYF.

The chain links TRBV19 to TRBJ2-1, with a weak D call TRBD1 (7 bases). CDR3 length: 13 amino acids. Germline CDR1 LNHDA, CDR2 SQIVND (reference sequence). V lost 6 bases and J 8 bases, leaving 14 bases between the germline ends. The CDR3, as DNA: TGTGCCAGTAGGGCAGGGGGGAAGGATGAGCAGTTCTTC. Its translation is CASRAGGKDEQFF.

V gene TRBV5-4 combines with J gene TRBJ2-2; D may match TRBD1 or TRBD2 (7 bases each). Germline V gene lookup returns CDR1 SGHNT and CDR2 YYREEE (reference sequence). Trimming took off 3 bases at V and 6 bases at J, with 15 bases between the two ends. The CDR3 is made up of 15 amino acids. CDR3 bases: TGTGCCAGCAGCTCTCGGGGAGGGGGCGCCGGGGAGCTGTTTTTT. Its protein product is CASSSRGGGAGELFF.

This clone was detected only once. This chain uses TRBV5-1 with TRBJ2-5; 10 nucleotides align to TRBD1. V shed 3 bases, J shed 3 bases, and the junction held 2 bases outside the gene matches. The CDR3 covers 14 residues. Germline CDR1 and CDR2: SGHRS and YFSETQ. CDR3 nucleotides: TGCGCCAGCAGCTGGGGGACAGGGGAAGAGACCCAGTACTTC. Protein product: CASSWGTGEETQYF.

CDR3 bases: TGCGCCAGCAGCTCCGGACTGTCAGATACGCAGTATTTT. Translated, it gives CASSSGLSDTQYF. V and J are TRBV5-1 and TRBJ2-3, with D possibly being TRBD2 (5 bases). Germline assignment: CDR1 SGHRS and CDR2 YFSETQ. The germline V and J ends were trimmed by 3 bases and 4 bases, with 9 bases remaining between them. The CDR3 is 13 amino acids. Combining the CDR3 with reference TRBV5-1 and TRBJ2-3 gives the whole variable domain KAGVTQTPRYLIKTRGQQVTLSCSPISGHRSVSWYQQTPGQGLQFLFEYFSETQRNKGNFPGRFSGRQFSNSRSEMNVSTLELGDSALYLCASSSGLSDTQYFGPGTRLTVL.

V gene TRBV6-5 combines with J gene TRBJ1-2, with 7 bases aligning to TRBD1. The V gene end was trimmed by 6 bases and the J gene end by 1 base; junction bases not matched to a gene: 8. The V gene's germline CDR1 is MNHEY and CDR2 SVGAGI. The CDR3 loop spans 15 amino acids. The CDR3, as DNA: TGTGCCAGCAGGCCGACAGGGCAGCGTAACTATGGCTACACCTTC. Translation: CASRPTGQRNYGYTF.

The V call is TRBV11-2, the J call TRBJ1-2, with D tentatively TRBD1 (5 bases). V gave up 5 bases and J gave up 2 bases, with 15 bases separating them. The germline V gene encodes CDR1 SGHAT and CDR2 FQNNGV. CDR3 length: 15 amino acids. The CDR3 region is CASSGGGHFNYGYTF. The CDR3 DNA sequence: TGTGCCAGCAGCGGGGGTGGGCATTTCAACTATGGCTACACCTTC. Combining the CDR3 with reference TRBV11-2 and TRBJ1-2 gives the whole variable domain EAGVAQSPRYKIIEKRQSVAFWCNPISGHATLYWYQQILGQGPKLLIQFQNNGVVDDSQLPKDRFSAERLKGVDSTLKIQPAKLEDSAVYLCASSGGGHFNYGYTFGSGTRLTVV.

The chain recombines TRBV7-2 with TRBJ1-6, with D perhaps matching TRBD1 (6 bases). The CDR3 extends over 18 amino acids. The germline V gene encodes CDR1 SGHTA and CDR2 FQGNSA. Deletions cut 0 bases from V and 7 bases from J, with 19 bases between. Here the CDR3 reads CASSLAFLGAAQNSPLHF. The CDR3 nucleotides are TGTGCCAGCAGCTTAGCTTTTTTGGGGGCTGCGCAGAATTCACCCCTCCACTTT.

This clone was observed a few times. The chain is built from TRBV1 and TRBJ1-2. TRBV1 corresponds to a pseudogene. The CDR3 spans 14 residues. The CDR3 protein is CTSAPGEYNYGYTF. CDR3 coding DNA: TGCACCAGCGCCCCTGGGGAATACAACTATGGCTACACCTTC.

The chain combines TRBV19 with TRBJ2-3; the D call may be TRBD1 or TRBD2 (7 bases each). Trimming left V 6 bases short and J 2 bases short, with 15 bases between. Germline CDR1 LNHDA, CDR2 SQIVND (reference sequence). The CDR3 has 15 residues. The CDR3 protein is CASRLQGRDTDTQYF. For the CDR3, the DNA is TGTGCCAGTAGATTACAGGGGAGGGACACAGATACGCAGTATTTT.

J is TRBJ1-5 and V is TRBV6-1; D remains unclear. The CDR3 spans 15 residues. Germline V lookup: CDR1 MNHNS, CDR2 SASEGT. Trimming shortened V by 3 bases and J by 0 bases, and 9 bases separated the two germline ends. The CDR3 coding sequence is TGTGCCAGCAGTGAGACACTATCTAGCAATCAGCCCCAGCATTTT. It encodes CASSETLSSNQPQHF.

The CDR3 region has the DNA TGCGCCAGCAAGAGGACAGGGGGAAGTAACTATGGCTACACCTTC. Translating it yields CASKRTGGSNYGYTF. The J gene is TRBJ1-2, the V gene TRBV5-1, with 10 bases fitting TRBD1. Germline V gives CDR1 SGHRS, CDR2 YFSETQ. Trimming cost V 6 bases and J 1 base; bases outside gene matches: 6. There are 15 residues in the CDR3.

The J gene is TRBJ1-1, the V gene TRBV6-4, with TRBD1 identical over 11 bases. Germline assignment: CDR1 MRHNA and CDR2 SNTAGT. This CDR3 has 13 residues. J gave up 4 bases and V 6 bases, and 1 base lay outside the gene matches. CDR3 sequence (DNA): TGTGCCAGCAGCGGACAGGGGGCCACTGAAGCTTTCTTT. This sequence encodes CASSGQGATEAFF.

This rearrangement joins TRBV2 to TRBJ2-2; D not resolved. The CDR3 covers 12 residues. The germline CDR1 and CDR2 sequences are SNHLY and FYNNEI. V gave up 8 bases and J gave up 2 bases, with 6 bases separating them. This CDR3 is CASRRNTGELFF. The CDR3 bases are TGTGCCAGCCGACGAAACACCGGGGAGCTGTTTTTT.

This chain uses TRBV19 with TRBJ1-4, with TRBD1 as a possible D gene (5 bases). Germline V gene data show CDR1 as LNHDA and CDR2 as SQIVND (reference sequence). Trimming removed 4 bases at V and 0 bases at J, with 15 bases between. CDR3 length: 17 residues. CDR3 sequence: CASSKTGTHPTNEKLFF. CDR3 bases: TGTGCCAGTAGTAAAACCGGGACTCATCCAACTAATGAAAAACTGTTTTTT. Using reference TRBV19 and TRBJ1-4 for the parts outside the CDR3, the full variable domain is DGGITQSPKYLFRKEGQNVTLSCEQNLNHDAMYWYRQDPGQGLRLIYYSQIVNDFQKGDIAEGYSVSREKKESFPLTVTSAQKNPTAFYLCASSKTGTHPTNEKLFFGSGTQLSVL.

The CDR3 nucleotides are TGTGCCAGCAGCCAAGACCGGAATTCACCCCTCCACTTT. It yields the protein CASSQDRNSPLHF. This chain uses TRBV3-1 (or the pseudogene TRBV3-2) with TRBJ1-6; D is unclear. The germline V and J ends were trimmed by 0 bases and 7 bases, with 4 bases remaining between them. Germline CDR1 LGHDT, CDR2 YNNKEL (reference sequence). The CDR3 consists of 13 residues.

The genes are TRBV30 and TRBJ2-2; D is perhaps TRBD1 or TRBD2 (5 bases each). V lost 5 bases and J lost 6, with 16 bases in between. CDR1 and CDR2 (germline): GTSNPN, SVGIG (reference sequence). The CDR3 covers 14 residues. The CDR3 nucleotides are TGTGCCTGGTGCCGCTCAGGGACCGCCGGGGAGCTGTTTTTT. It yields the protein CAWCRSGTAGELFF.

The chain has TRBV4-1 and TRBJ2-5; TRBD1 aligns across 7 bases. The V and J ends lost 4 bases and 1 base, in that order; junction bases with no gene match: 6. CDR3 size: 15 residues. The germline CDR1 and CDR2 sequences are MGHRA and YSYEKL. CDR3 DNA: TGCGCCAGCAGCCTTACCGGGACAGTCCAAGAGACCCAGTACTTC. It is translated as CASSLTGTVQETQYF.

The V gene is TRBV5-1, the J gene TRBJ1-1; the match to TRBD1 covers 7 bases. The CDR3 runs to 15 residues. Germline assignment: CDR1 SGHRS and CDR2 YFSETQ. The ends lost 3 bases at V and 2 bases at J; junction bases unmatched: 7. The CDR3 reads CASSYGQDSNTEAFF. Here the CDR3 DNA reads TGCGCCAGCAGCTATGGACAGGACAGCAACACTGAAGCTTTCTTT.

The rearrangement joins TRBV5-1 to TRBJ1-1, with D possibly being TRBD1 (6 bases). The V end was cut by 3 bases, the J end by 3 bases, with 15 bases between. Germline V gene lookup returns CDR1 SGHRS and CDR2 YFSETQ. The CDR3 contains 15 residues. CDR3 nucleotide sequence: TGCGCCAGCAGCTCGGCCGGGGGGCTGGACACTGAAGCTTTCTTT. As protein: CASSSAGGLDTEAFF.

V usage is TRBV9 and J usage is TRBJ1-3, with a weak D call TRBD1 (6 bases). V dropped 2 bases and J dropped 6 bases, with 9 bases sitting between them. Germline V lookup: CDR1 SGDLS, CDR2 YYNGEE. The CDR3 has 13 amino acids. CDR3 coding DNA: TGTGCCAGCAGCGTCGAGGGGGAAAACACCATATATTTT. This codes for CASSVEGENTIYF. The whole variable domain, remainder taken from reference TRBV9 and TRBJ1-3, is DSGVTQTPKHLITATGQRVTLRCSPRSGDLSVYWYQQSLDQGLQFLIQYYNGEERAKGNILERFSAQQFPDLHSELNLSSLELGDSALYFCASSVEGENTIYFGEGSWLTVV.

This chain uses TRBV6-2 or TRBV6-3 with TRBJ2-3; 8 bases fit TRBD2. This CDR3 contains 19 residues. V was pared by 0 bases and J by 0 bases, with 11 bases of the junction left unmatched. Germline V lookup: CDR1 MNHEY, CDR2 SVGEGT. The CDR3 protein is CASSYSSARGDTSTDTQYF. CDR3 in DNA: TGTGCCAGCAGTTACTCATCCGCGCGGGGGGACACGAGCACAGATACGCAGTATTTT.